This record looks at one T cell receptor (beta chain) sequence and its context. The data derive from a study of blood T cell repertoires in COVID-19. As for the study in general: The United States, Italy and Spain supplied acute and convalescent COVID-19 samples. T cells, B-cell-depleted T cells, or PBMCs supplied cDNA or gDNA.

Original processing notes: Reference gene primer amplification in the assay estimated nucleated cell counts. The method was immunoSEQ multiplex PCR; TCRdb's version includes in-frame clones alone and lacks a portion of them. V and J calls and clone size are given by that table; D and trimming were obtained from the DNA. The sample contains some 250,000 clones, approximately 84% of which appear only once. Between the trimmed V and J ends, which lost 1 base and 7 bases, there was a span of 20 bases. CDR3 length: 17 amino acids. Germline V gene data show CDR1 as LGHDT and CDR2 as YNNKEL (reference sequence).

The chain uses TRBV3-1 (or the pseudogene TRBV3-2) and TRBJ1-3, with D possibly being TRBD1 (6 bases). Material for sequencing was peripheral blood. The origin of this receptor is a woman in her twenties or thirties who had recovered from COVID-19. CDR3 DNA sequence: TGTGCCAGCAGCCAAGGGTCAGGGGTTTTTTTCGGTAACACCATATATTTT. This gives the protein CASSQGSGVFFGNTIYF.